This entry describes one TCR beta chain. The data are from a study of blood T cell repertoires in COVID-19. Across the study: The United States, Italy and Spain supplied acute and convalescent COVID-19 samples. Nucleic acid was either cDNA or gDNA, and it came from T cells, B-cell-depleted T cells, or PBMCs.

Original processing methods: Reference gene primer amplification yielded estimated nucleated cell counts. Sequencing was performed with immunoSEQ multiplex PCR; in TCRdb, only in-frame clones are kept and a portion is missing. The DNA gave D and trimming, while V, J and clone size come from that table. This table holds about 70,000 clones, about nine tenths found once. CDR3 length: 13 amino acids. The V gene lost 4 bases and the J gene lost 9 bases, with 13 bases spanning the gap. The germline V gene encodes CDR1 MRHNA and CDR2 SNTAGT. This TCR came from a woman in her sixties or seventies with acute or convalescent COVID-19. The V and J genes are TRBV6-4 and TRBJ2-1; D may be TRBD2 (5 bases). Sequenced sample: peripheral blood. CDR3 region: CASSVGDIGEQFF. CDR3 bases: TGTGCCAGCAGTGTCGGGGATATCGGTGAGCAGTTCTTC.